Listed below are T cell receptor beta chains from one sample, sequenced in a study of T cell responses to AZD1222 COVID-19 vaccine. Generated by immunoSEQ multiplex PCR, the TCRdb table keeps only in-frame clones and is missing some. The sample carries 150,000 to 200,000 clones, about 91% recorded once. Sequencing used peripheral blood, obtained on day 0 of AZD1222 vaccination. The receptors were sampled from an adult in good health. The CDR3 runs from the conserved cysteine through the conserved F or W. The order of the fields is clone size, CDR3 length, J gene, V gene, D gene, CDR3 DNA, CDR3 protein. A D gene is named only where the DNA matches it firmly. Some rows mark clone size as missing; the rest say once, few, many or name a class of expanded clone.

once,13,TRBJ2-7,TRBV30,TRBD2,TGTGCCTGGGTTAAGACTAGCGGGACCGAGCAGTACTTC,CAWVKTSGTEQYF
-,16,TRBJ1-2,TRBV3-1/TRBV3-2,TRBD1,TGTGCCAGCAGCCAATTGGTAACAGGGGACTTTTATGGCTACACCTTC,CASSQLVTGDFYGYTF
-,15,TRBJ1-2,TRBV18,TRBD1,TGTGCCAGCTCATCGGGACAGGGCCGTACCTATGGCTACACCTTC,CASSSGQGRTYGYTF
-,15,TRBJ1-4,TRBV19,TRBD1,TGTGCCAGTGGGACAGGGGGCGACCGGAATGAAAAACTGTTTTTT,CASGTGGDRNEKLFF
-,17,TRBJ2-7,TRBV28,TRBD2,TGTGCCAGCAGACCGGGACTAGCGGGAGGACCCCTCTACGAGCAGTACTTC,CASRPGLAGGPLYEQYF
-,14,TRBJ2-7,TRBV28,TRBD2,TGTGCCAGCAGTTTGCCTAGCGGCTCCTACGAGCAGTACTTC,CASSLPSGSYEQYF
-,13,TRBJ1-5,TRBV4-3,-,TGCGCCAGCAGCCAAGATCTGAATCAGCCCCAGCATTTT,CASSQDLNQPQHF
-,14,TRBJ2-7,TRBV7-2,TRBD2,TGTGCCAGCAGCCGGACTAGCGGGAAATACGAGCAGTACTTC,CASSRTSGKYEQYF
-,12,TRBJ2-3,TRBV4-3,-,TGCGCCAGCAGCCAAGAAACAGATACGCAGTATTTT,CASSQETDTQYF
-,16,TRBJ1-2,TRBV15,-,TGTGCCACCAGCCCCCGGGGCGCTATCCTGAACTATGGCTACACCTTC,CATSPRGAILNYGYTF
-,14,TRBJ1-1,TRBV7-2,-,TGTGCCAGCAGCTTACAGGCAGAGAACACTGAAGCTTTCTTT,CASSLQAENTEAFF
-,14,TRBJ1-2,TRBV27,TRBD1,TGTGCCAGCGGGATGGACAGGGGTCTCTATGGCTACACCTTC,CASGMDRGLYGYTF
-,14,TRBJ2-7,TRBV5-1,-,TGCGCCAGCAGCTGGACAGTGACCTCCTACGAGCAGTACTTC,CASSWTVTSYEQYF
once,16,TRBJ1-3,TRBV3-1/TRBV3-2,-,TGTGCCAGCAGCCAAGATTTGGGAGACACTGGAAACACCATATATTTT,CASSQDLGDTGNTIYF
-,15,TRBJ1-6,TRBV18,TRBD1,TGTGCCAGCTCCCCAGGGGGGGCTGAGAATTCACCCCTCCACTTT,CASSPGGAENSPLHF
-,17,TRBJ1-1,TRBV5-1,TRBD1,TGCGCCAGCAGCGTAGATAAGACAGGGGGCTGGGGCACTGAAGCTTTCTTT,CASSVDKTGGWGTEAFF
-,11,TRBJ1-2,TRBV20-1,-,TGCAGTGCTAGATATCCTTATGGCTACACCTTC,CSARYPYGYTF
-,14,TRBJ1-1,TRBV7-9,-,TGTGCCAGCAGCCCCGGCGGGATCGGCACTGAAGCTTTCTTT,CASSPGGIGTEAFF
-,15,TRBJ2-1,TRBV28,TRBD1,TGTGCCAGCACCCTGGGACAGGGGGGATACAATGAGCAGTTCTTC,CASTLGQGGYNEQFF
-,15,TRBJ2-5,TRBV6-2/TRBV6-3,-,TGTGCCAGCAGTTACATAGGGGGATCTCCAGAGACCCAGTACTTC,CASSYIGGSPETQYF
-,15,TRBJ2-5,TRBV3-1/TRBV3-2,TRBD2,TGTGCCAGCAGCCAACTAGCGGGAGGTCTAGAGACCCAGTACTTC,CASSQLAGGLETQYF
-,14,TRBJ2-1,TRBV5-1,-,TGCGCCAGCAACTCGGGACAAGCAGACAATGAGCAGTTCTTC,CASNSGQADNEQFF
-,15,TRBJ2-1,TRBV9,-,TGTGCCAGCAGCCCTGAGAGTGGCTCCTACAATGAGCAGTTCTTC,CASSPESGSYNEQFF
-,15,TRBJ2-2,TRBV29-1,TRBD2,TGCAGCGTTGTTATAGCGGGAGGCAACACCGGGGAGCTGTTTTTT,CSVVIAGGNTGELFF
-,14,TRBJ2-5,TRBV9,-,TGTGCCAGCAGCGAGGGTGGGCAGAAAGAGACCCAGTACTTC,CASSEGGQKETQYF
-,24,TRBJ2-1,TRBV9,TRBD2,TGTGCCAGCAGCGCCAAGACCGGGACCGCTGGGACTAGCGGCCAGAAGGGCTCCTACAATGAGCAGTTCTTC,CASSAKTGTAGTSGQKGSYNEQFF
-,13,TRBJ1-2,TRBV6-5,-,TGTGCCAGCAGTTACTCGAAGGGGGGCAGCTACACCTTC,CASSYSKGGSYTF
-,16,TRBJ2-5,TRBV6-2/TRBV6-3,-,TGTGCCAGCAGTTACTCGAGTTCCCTAGTCACGGAGACCCAGTACTTC,CASSYSSSLVTETQYF